This TCR beta chain was recovered during a study of blood T cell repertoires in COVID-19. Study overall: T cells, B-cell-depleted T cells, or PBMCs supplied cDNA or gDNA.

Under the authors' procedure: Amplification from reference gene primers served as the basis for estimated nucleated cell counts. Assay used: immunoSEQ multiplex PCR; TCRdb lists only in-frame clones, some missing. The V and J calls and the clone size are those of that table, but D and trimming were determined from the DNA. The data hold more than 400,000 clones, with 90% observed a single time. This CDR3 has 19 residues. The V gene's germline CDR1 is SGHTA and CDR2 FQGTGA. Trimming removed 0 bases at V and 3 bases at J, with 21 bases between. The receptor was derived from a man between 18 and 29 years old who had recovered from COVID-19. V is TRBV7-3 and J is TRBJ2-1, with D possibly TRBD1 on 5 matching bases. Sequenced material: PBMCs or T cells enriched from blood (not recorded which). The CDR3 sequence: CASSLTYGRGAVGYNEQFF. In DNA, the CDR3 is TGTGCCAGCAGCTTAACCTACGGTAGGGGTGCGGTGGGCTACAATGAGCAGTTCTTC.